The sequence of this T cell receptor beta chain was determined in a study of T cell responses to AZD1222 COVID-19 vaccine. Germline V gene data show CDR1 as MDHEN and CDR2 as SYDVKM. This CDR3 has 17 residues. V dropped 5 bases and J dropped 4 bases, with 20 bases sitting between them. Study-wide findings and caveats: Seropositive at baseline were only a handful of AZD1222 recipients.

Points on this clone: The antigen is undetermined.

Using immunoSEQ multiplex PCR, the repertoire was profiled, and TCRdb retains in-frame clones only, with some absent. The sample lists some 120,000 clones; about nine tenths were seen once. This clonotype was obtained from an adult in good health. V and J are TRBV28 and TRBJ2-2, with D perhaps assigned TRBD1 or TRBD2 (5 bases each). Source: peripheral blood, taken on day 0 of AZD1222 vaccination. This chain's CDR3 is CASSIPRGEGGTGELFF. The CDR3, as DNA: TGTGCCAGCAGTATTCCAAGGGGAGAAGGAGGCACCGGGGAGCTGTTTTTT.